The following is a TCR beta chain sequence with its context. Profiling relied on immunoSEQ multiplex PCR, and the TCRdb table lists in-frame clones only, not all of them. The sample includes roughly 13,000 clones, about 74% of them seen just once. The sample belongs to a study of tumor-infiltrating lymphocytes in localized non-small cell lung cancer. In the study overall: The cohort mixed smokers and never-smokers, several histologies, and some post-neoadjuvant-chemotherapy samples.

The source material was uninvolved lung tissue not adjacent to the tumor. This clonotype was obtained from a human donor with non-small cell lung cancer.

DNA for the CDR3: TGTGCCCGCCGGGGGGCTTTCTACGAGCAGTACTTC. This sequence encodes CARRGAFYEQYF. The rearrangement uses TRBV30 and TRBJ2-7; D may be TRBD2 (7 bases). The CDR3 totals 12 residues. Germline CDR1 GTSNPN, CDR2 SVGIG (reference sequence). V was clipped by 8 bases and J by 3 bases, with 14 bases between them.